This is a list of T cell receptor beta chains from one sample in a study of OX40 agonist ivuxolimab in advanced cancers. The table came from immunoSEQ multiplex PCR; TCRdb's copy has only in-frame clones and leaves some out. The data contain about 79,000 clones, 91% of them singletons. Source: CD4+ or CD8+ T cells sorted from blood, taken in a trial of the OX40 agonist ivuxolimab. These receptors were collected from an adult with an advanced solid tumor such as melanoma, head and neck, liver or kidney cancer. CDR3s include the opening cysteine and the closing phenylalanine or tryptophan. The order of the fields is D gene, CDR3 length, V gene, clone size, J gene, CDR3 DNA, CDR3 protein. The D gene is left open where the match is weak. A clone size is listed for some rows: how often the clone was seen (once, few, many), or a class if it is expanded.

>.|14|TRBV19|.|TRBJ2-1
TGTGCCAGTAGTATGAGGGGTGGTTGGGATGAGCAGTTCTTC
CASSMRGGWDEQFF
>.|12|TRBV15|.|TRBJ1-2
TGTGCCACCAGCAGAGATGACCATGGCTACACCTTC
CATSRDDHGYTF
>TRBD2|13|TRBV29-1|.|TRBJ2-7
TGCAGCGTTGACGCTAGCGGGAGTTTTGAGCAGTACTTC
CSVDASGSFEQYF
>TRBD1|14|TRBV5-5|.|TRBJ1-5
TGTGCCAGCAGCCCGGGGACAGGTAATCAGCCCCAGCATTTT
CASSPGTGNQPQHF
>.|17|TRBV19|.|TRBJ2-3
TGTGCCAGTAGTATGGCCGCTGGGGCAGGGGTCACAGATACGCAGTATTTT
CASSMAAGAGVTDTQYF
>.|13|TRBV7-9|.|TRBJ1-1
TGTGCCAGCAGCTTCGGACCGGTTGGGGAAGCTTTCTTT
CASSFGPVGEAFF
>TRBD1|17|TRBV19|.|TRBJ2-2
TGTGCCAGTAGTATACGCGGGACAGGGGGCCGGGCCGGGGAGCTGTTTTTT
CASSIRGTGGRAGELFF
>.|15|TRBV2|.|TRBJ2-5
TGTGCCAGCACTCTATCCCGGGGCCGCAAAGAGACCCAGTACTTC
CASTLSRGRKETQYF
>.|14|TRBV23-1|.|TRBJ2-7
TGCGCCAGCAGTCAAGTGGTGAGCGGCTACGAGCAGTACTTC
CASSQVVSGYEQYF
>.|15|TRBV5-1|.|TRBJ2-5
TGCGCCAGCAGCTCACAGGGAGGCAGAGAAGAGACCCAGTACTTC
CASSSQGGREETQYF
>.|14|TRBV7-6|.|TRBJ2-5
TGTGCCAGCAGCTTAGGGTCGAGACCAGAGACCCAGTACTTC
CASSLGSRPETQYF
>.|14|TRBV30|.|TRBJ1-3
TGTGTCTTAGGATTGGGGGCTGCTGGAAACACCATATATTTT
CVLGLGAAGNTIYF
>TRBD2|16|TRBV28|.|TRBJ2-3
TGTGCCAGCAGTTTAAGGGCTAGCGGGAGCAGGGTTACGCAGTATTTT
CASSLRASGSRVTQYF
>TRBD2|16|TRBV6-5|.|TRBJ2-2
TGTGCCAGCAGTTACAGCGGGAGGGGGGACACCGGGGAGCTGTTTTTT
CASSYSGRGDTGELFF
>.|15|TRBV30|.|TRBJ2-7
TGTGCCTGGAGTCCACCGGGAGTATCTCCCTACGAGCAGTACTTC
CAWSPPGVSPYEQYF
>TRBD2|14|TRBV5-1|.|TRBJ2-7
TGCGCCAGCAGTTCGACTAGCGGGAGCTACGAGCAGTACTTC
CASSSTSGSYEQYF
>.|15|TRBV6-1|few|TRBJ1-5
TGTGCCAGCAGTGAAGCCGGCGGTGCTCAGCAGCCCCAGCATTTT
CASSEAGGAQQPQHF
>.|14|TRBV21-1|.|TRBJ2-1
TGTGCCAGCACCCGGACAGGGGGCTTCGATGAGCAGTTCTTC
CASTRTGGFDEQFF
>TRBD1|15|TRBV6-5|.|TRBJ1-2
TGTGCCAGCAGGTCACAGGGGTCAGGGGACTATGGCTACACCTTC
CASRSQGSGDYGYTF
>TRBD1|16|TRBV5-1|.|TRBJ2-6
TGCGCCAGCAGAATGACAGGGGGGTCTGGGGCCAACGTCCTGACTTTC
CASRMTGGSGANVLTF
>.|17|TRBV9|.|TRBJ1-1
TGTGCCAGCAGCGAAGGGGTCTCGAGGTCCACGAACACTGAAGCTTTCTTT
CASSEGVSRSTNTEAFF
>.|16|TRBV5-4|.|TRBJ2-1
TGTGCCAGCAGCTTGTTTGGGACTGGATCCTACAATGAGCAGTTCTTC
CASSLFGTGSYNEQFF
>.|17|TRBV5-6|.|TRBJ2-1
TGTGCCAGCAGCTTATATCTTCGGAGTTCGTTACACAATGAGCAGTTCTTC
CASSLYLRSSLHNEQFF
>.|14|TRBV6-5|.|TRBJ2-2
TGTGCCACCATGAGTTGGGAGAACACCGGGGAGCTGTTTTTT
CATMSWENTGELFF
>TRBD2|14|TRBV27|once|TRBJ2-7
TGTGCCAGCAGCAAACCGGGACTAGCGCGCGAGCAGTACTTC
CASSKPGLAREQYF
>TRBD2|14|TRBV4-1|.|TRBJ2-3
TGCGCCAGCAGCCCGGGGAGGGCCACAGATACGCAGTATTTT
CASSPGRATDTQYF
>.|14|TRBV9|.|TRBJ2-1
TGTGCCTCCTCCAAGGGACTTTCCTACAATGAGCAGTTCTTC
CASSKGLSYNEQFF
>.|15|TRBV28|.|TRBJ2-7
TGTGCCAGCAGTTTGACATCCAAGGATTTGGGGGCGCGTTACTTC
CASSLTSKDLGARYF
>TRBD2|17|TRBV30|.|TRBJ2-3
TGTGCCTGGAGATATCCCCCGACTAGCGGGAGAACAGATACGCAGTATTTT
CAWRYPPTSGRTDTQYF
>.|20|TRBV30|.|TRBJ2-1
TGTGCCTGGACTGACGGGGGCCGGTTAGCGGGCCTAAGCTCCTACAATGAGCAGTTCTTC
CAWTDGGRLAGLSSYNEQFF
>.|11|TRBV11-2|.|TRBJ2-7
TGTGCCAGCAGCCGGAACTACGAGCAGTACTTC
CASSRNYEQYF
>.|14|TRBV28|.|TRBJ1-1
TGTGCCAGCAACTCCCGCCAAAAAGTCACTGAAGCTTTCTTT
CASNSRQKVTEAFF
>.|15|TRBV2|.|TRBJ1-6
TGTGCCAGCAGCGGCTCCGCGGGGCGCAATTCACCCCTCCACTTT
CASSGSAGRNSPLHF
>.|16|TRBV19|.|TRBJ2-3
TGTGCCAGTAGCCTAAGAGGCGGAGGGGGTACAGATACGCAGTATTTT
CASSLRGGGGTDTQYF
>.|15|TRBV5-1|.|TRBJ2-5
TGCGCCAGCAGCAGGGACAAGCTGATACAAGAGACCCAGTACTTC
CASSRDKLIQETQYF
>TRBD2|13|TRBV10-3|.|TRBJ2-7
TGTGCCATCAGGACTAGCGGGAGTTACGAGCAGTACTTC
CAIRTSGSYEQYF
>.|15|TRBV7-3|.|TRBJ1-3
TGTGCCAGCAGCCTAGATGGGGGCTCTGGAAACACCATATATTTT
CASSLDGGSGNTIYF
>.|12|TRBV2|.|TRBJ1-2
TGTGCCAGCAGTGGAAACAGGGATGGCTACACCTTC
CASSGNRDGYTF
>TRBD2|20|TRBV5-1|.|TRBJ2-7
TGCGCCAGCAGCCCCCAGGCCACTAGCGGGAGGGCCTGGAGCTCCTACGAGCAGTACTTC
CASSPQATSGRAWSSYEQYF
>TRBD2|16|TRBV27|.|TRBJ2-1
TGTGCCAGCAGAAGATCGACTAGCGGGAGTAGAAATGAGCAGTTCTTC
CASRRSTSGSRNEQFF
>TRBD2|16|TRBV28|.|TRBJ2-3
TGTGCCAGCAGTTTCCCGCCCGGGCCTTTAGCGGGTACGCAGTATTTT
CASSFPPGPLAGTQYF
>.|15|TRBV6-6|.|TRBJ1-2
TGTGCCAGCAGTTACTCGAGAGAGGGAAACTATGGCTACACCTTC
CASSYSREGNYGYTF
>.|14|TRBV7-2|.|TRBJ2-5
TGTGCCAGCAACTACAGGGGAGGGCAAGAGACCCAGTACTTC
CASNYRGGQETQYF
>.|14|TRBV19|.|TRBJ1-3
TGTGCCAGTAGTATGGCAGACCTTGGAAACACCATATATTTT
CASSMADLGNTIYF